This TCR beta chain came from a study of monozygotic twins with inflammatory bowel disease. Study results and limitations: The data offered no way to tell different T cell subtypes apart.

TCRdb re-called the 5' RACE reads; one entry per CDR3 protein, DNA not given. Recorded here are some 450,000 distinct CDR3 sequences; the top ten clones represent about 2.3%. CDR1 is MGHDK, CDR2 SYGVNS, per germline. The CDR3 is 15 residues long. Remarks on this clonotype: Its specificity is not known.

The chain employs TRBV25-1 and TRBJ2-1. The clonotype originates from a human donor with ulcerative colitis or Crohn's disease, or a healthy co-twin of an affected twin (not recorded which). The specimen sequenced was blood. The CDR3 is CASSESDWYNEKQFF.